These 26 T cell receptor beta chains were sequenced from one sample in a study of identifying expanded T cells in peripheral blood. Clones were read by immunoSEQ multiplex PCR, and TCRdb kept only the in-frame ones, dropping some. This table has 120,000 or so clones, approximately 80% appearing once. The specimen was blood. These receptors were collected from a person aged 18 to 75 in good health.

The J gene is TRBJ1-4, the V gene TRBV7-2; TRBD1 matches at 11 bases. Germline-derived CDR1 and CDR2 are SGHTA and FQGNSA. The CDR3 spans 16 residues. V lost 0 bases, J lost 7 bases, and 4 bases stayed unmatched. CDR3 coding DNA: TGTGCCAGCAGCTTAGCGTCCGGGACAGGGGGTGAAAAACTGTTTTTT. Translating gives CASSLASGTGGEKLFF.

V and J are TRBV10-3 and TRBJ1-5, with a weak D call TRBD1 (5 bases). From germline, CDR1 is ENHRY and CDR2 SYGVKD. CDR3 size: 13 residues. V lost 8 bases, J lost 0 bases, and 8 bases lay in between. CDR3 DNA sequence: TGTGCCATCGGGGGTCATAGCAATCAGCCCCAGCATTTT. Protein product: CAIGGHSNQPQHF.

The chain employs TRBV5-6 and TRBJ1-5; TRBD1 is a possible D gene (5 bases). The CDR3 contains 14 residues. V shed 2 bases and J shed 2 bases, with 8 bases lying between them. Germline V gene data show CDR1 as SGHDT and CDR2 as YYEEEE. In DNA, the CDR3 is TGTGCCAGCAGCTTCCTAGGGGGCAATCAGCCCCAGCATTTT. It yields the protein CASSFLGGNQPQHF.

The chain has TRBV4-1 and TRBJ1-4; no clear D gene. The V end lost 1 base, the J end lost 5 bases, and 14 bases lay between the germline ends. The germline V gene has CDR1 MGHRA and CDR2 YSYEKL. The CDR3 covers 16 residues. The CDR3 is CASSQAGWSANEKLFF. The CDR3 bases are TGCGCCAGCAGCCAAGCTGGATGGTCGGCGAATGAAAAACTGTTTTTT.

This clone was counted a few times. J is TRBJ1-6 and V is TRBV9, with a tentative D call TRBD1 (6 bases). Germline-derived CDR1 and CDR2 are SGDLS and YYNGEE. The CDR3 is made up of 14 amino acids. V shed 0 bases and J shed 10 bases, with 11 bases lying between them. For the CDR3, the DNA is TGTGCCAGCAGCGTAGGGACCCAGGGGTCACCCCTCCACTTT. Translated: CASSVGTQGSPLHF.

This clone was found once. The CDR3 loop is CASSSVGEQFF. The CDR3, as DNA: TGTGCCAGCAGCTCTGTGGGAGAGCAGTTCTTC. The chain couples TRBV7-9 to TRBJ2-1; no definite D call. This CDR3 contains 11 residues. Trimming took 4 bases from V and 10 from J, leaving 8 bases between them. The germline V gene encodes CDR1 SEHNR and CDR2 FQNEAQ (reference sequence).

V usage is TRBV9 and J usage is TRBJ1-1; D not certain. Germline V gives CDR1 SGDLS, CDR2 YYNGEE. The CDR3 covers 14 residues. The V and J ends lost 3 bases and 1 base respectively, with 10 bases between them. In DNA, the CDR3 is TGTGCCAGCAGCGCATACGCGGGGAACACTGAAGCTTTCTTT. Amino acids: CASSAYAGNTEAFF.

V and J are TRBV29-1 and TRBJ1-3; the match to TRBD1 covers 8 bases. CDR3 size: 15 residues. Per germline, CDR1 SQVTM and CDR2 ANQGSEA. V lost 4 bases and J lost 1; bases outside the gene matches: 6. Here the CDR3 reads CSVATGGTSGNTIYF. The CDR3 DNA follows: TGCAGCGTTGCCACAGGGGGTACTTCTGGAAACACCATATATTTT.

Here the CDR3 reads CASSDYTNEKLFF. The CDR3 DNA follows: TGTGCCAGCAGTGATTACACTAATGAAAAACTGTTTTTT. The chain recombines TRBV25-1 with TRBJ1-4; D uncertain. Per the germline V gene, CDR1 is MGHDK and CDR2 is SYGVNS. V lost 3 bases to trimming and J lost 2 bases, with 4 bases between them. The CDR3 extends over 13 amino acids.

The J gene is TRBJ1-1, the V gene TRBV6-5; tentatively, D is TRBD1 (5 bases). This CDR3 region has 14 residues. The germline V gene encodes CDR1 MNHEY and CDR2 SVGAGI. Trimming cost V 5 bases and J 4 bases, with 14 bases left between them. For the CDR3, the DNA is TGTGCCAGCAGTCTCCGTGTCGGGGGCACTGAAGCTTTCTTT. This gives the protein CASSLRVGGTEAFF.

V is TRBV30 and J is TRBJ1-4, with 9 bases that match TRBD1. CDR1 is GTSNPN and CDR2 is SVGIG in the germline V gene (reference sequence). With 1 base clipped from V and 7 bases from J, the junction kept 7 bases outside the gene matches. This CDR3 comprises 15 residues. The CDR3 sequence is CAWSDTGGDGEKLFF. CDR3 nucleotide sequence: TGTGCCTGGAGTGATACAGGGGGCGACGGTGAAAAACTGTTTTTT.

The CDR3 DNA is TGTGCCAGTCGTCAGGGGCACGGCACAGATACGCAGTATTTT. It yields the protein CASRQGHGTDTQYF. J is TRBJ2-3 and V is TRBV2, with TRBD1 as a possible D gene (6 bases). The V end lost 9 bases, the J end lost 1 base, and 14 bases lay between the germline ends. The germline V gene encodes CDR1 SNHLY and CDR2 FYNNEI. The length of the CDR3 is 14 residues.

Here the CDR3 reads CASSLQSTQADINGYTF. The CDR3 coding sequence is TGTGCCAGCAGCTTACAGAGTACCCAAGCCGATATAAATGGCTACACCTTC. The V gene is TRBV7-2, the J gene TRBJ1-2, with D unresolved. The CDR3 loop spans 17 amino acids. CDR1 and CDR2 from the germline V gene are SGHTA and FQGNSA. Trimming stripped 2 bases from V and 6 bases from J, with 22 bases between.

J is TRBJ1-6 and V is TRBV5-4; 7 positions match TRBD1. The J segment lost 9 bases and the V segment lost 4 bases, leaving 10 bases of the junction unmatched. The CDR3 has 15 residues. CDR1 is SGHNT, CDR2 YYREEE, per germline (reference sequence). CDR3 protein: CASSPPGTDGSPLHF. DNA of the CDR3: TGTGCCAGCAGCCCGCCCGGGACAGACGGTTCACCCCTCCACTTT. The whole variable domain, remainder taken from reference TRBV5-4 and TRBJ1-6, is ETGVTQSPTHLIKTRGQQVTLRCSSQSGHNTVSWYQQALGQGPQFIFQYYREEENGRGNFPPRFSGLQFPNYSSELNVNALELDDSALYLCASSPPGTDGSPLHFGNGTRLTVT.

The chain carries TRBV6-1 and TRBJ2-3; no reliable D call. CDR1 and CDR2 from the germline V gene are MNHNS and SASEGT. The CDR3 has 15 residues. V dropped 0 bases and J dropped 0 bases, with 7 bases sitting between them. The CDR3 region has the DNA TGTGCCAGCAGTGAAGCGGTCGGCAGCACAGATACGCAGTATTTT. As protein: CASSEAVGSTDTQYF.

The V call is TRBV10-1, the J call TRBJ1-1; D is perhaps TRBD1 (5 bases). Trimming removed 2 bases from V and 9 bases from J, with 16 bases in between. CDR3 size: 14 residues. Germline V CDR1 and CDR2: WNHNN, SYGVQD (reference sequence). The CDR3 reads CASSEGARPSKAFF. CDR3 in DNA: TGCGCCAGCAGTGAGGGGGCGCGTCCCTCTAAAGCTTTCTTT.

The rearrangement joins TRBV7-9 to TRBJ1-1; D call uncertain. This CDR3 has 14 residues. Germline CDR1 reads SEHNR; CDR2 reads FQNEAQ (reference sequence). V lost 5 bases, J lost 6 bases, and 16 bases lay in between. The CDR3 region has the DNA TGTGCCAGCAGCCCCGATTGGTTCAGGTCTGAAGCTTTCTTT. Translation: CASSPDWFRSEAFF.

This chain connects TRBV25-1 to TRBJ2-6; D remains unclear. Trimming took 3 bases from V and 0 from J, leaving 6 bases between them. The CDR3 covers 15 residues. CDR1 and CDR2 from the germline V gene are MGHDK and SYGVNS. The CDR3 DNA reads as TGTGCCAGCAGTGAGCTAAACTCTGGGGCCAACGTCCTGACTTTC. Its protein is CASSELNSGANVLTF.

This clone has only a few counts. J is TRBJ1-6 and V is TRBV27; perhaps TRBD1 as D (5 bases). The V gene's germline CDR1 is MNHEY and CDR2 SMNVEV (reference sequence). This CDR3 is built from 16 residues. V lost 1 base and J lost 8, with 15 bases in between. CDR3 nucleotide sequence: TGTGCCAGCAGTTTATTTAGTAGGGACGGGGATTCACCCCTCCACTTT. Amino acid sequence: CASSLFSRDGDSPLHF.

The chain's CDR3 is CASSMMGTSGYNQETQYF. For the CDR3, the DNA is TGTGCCAGTAGTATGATGGGGACTAGCGGATACAATCAAGAGACCCAGTACTTC. V is TRBV19 and J is TRBJ2-5; the match to TRBD2 covers 11 bases. Per the germline V gene, CDR1 is LNHDA and CDR2 is SQIVND (reference sequence). V shed 3 bases and J 2 bases; nucleotides not matched to a gene: 11. The CDR3 runs 18 residues.

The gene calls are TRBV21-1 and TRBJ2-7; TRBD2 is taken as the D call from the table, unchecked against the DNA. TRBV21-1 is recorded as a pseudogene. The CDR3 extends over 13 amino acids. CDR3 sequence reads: CASTRDSCYEQYF. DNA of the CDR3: TGTGCCAGCACCCGGGACTCCTGCTACGAGCAGTACTTC.

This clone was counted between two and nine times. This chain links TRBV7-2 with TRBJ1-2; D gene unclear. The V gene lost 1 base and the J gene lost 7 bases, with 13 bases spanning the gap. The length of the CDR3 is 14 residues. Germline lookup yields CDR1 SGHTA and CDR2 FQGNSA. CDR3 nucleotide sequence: TGTGCCAGCAGCTTAGTTTGGCAGGCGGGTGGCTACACCTTC. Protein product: CASSLVWQAGGYTF. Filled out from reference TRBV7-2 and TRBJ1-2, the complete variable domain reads GAGVSQSPSNKVTEKGKDVELRCDPISGHTALYWYRQSLGQGLEFLIYFQGNSAPDKSGLPSDRFSAERTGGSVSTLTIQRTQQEDSAVYLCASSLVWQAGGYTFGSGTRLTVV.

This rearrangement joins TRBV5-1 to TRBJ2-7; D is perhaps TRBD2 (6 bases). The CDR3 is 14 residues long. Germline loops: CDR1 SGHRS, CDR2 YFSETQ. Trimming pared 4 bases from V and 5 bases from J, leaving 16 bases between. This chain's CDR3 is CASSTNSGVNEQYF. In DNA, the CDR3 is TGCGCCAGCAGCACAAACTCGGGGGTGAACGAGCAGTACTTC.

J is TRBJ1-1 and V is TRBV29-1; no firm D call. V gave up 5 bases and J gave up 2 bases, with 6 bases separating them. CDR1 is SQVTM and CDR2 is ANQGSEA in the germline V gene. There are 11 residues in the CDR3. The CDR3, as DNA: TGCAGCGTTCCGCACAACACTGAAGCTTTCTTT. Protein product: CSVPHNTEAFF.

This chain's CDR3 is CARLFQPGNTIYF. Here the CDR3 DNA reads TGCGCCCGACTCTTCCAACCTGGAAACACCATATATTTT. This chain links TRBV10-1 with TRBJ1-3; D unresolved. This CDR3 is built from 13 residues. CDR1 and CDR2 (germline): WNHNN, SYGVQD (reference sequence). Trimming took 11 bases from V and 2 from J, leaving 13 bases between them.

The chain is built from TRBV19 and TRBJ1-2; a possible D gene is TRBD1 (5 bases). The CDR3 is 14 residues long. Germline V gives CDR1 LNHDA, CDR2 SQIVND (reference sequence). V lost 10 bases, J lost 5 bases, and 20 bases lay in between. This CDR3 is CATRGDSRVYGYTF. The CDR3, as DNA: TGTGCCACCCGAGGGGATTCAAGGGTTTATGGCTACACCTTC.